This T cell receptor beta chain was identified during a study of metastatic and nonmetastatic thyroid tumors. The V gene lost 1 base and the J gene lost 9 bases, with 10 bases spanning the gap. This CDR3 is 13 amino acids long. In the authors' methods: Differences in CDR3 between clinicopathological groups were drawn on to build a classifier intended to discriminate distant-metastatic papillary thyroid cancer patients. TCRdb re-analyzed the PCR reads through MiXCR. The V and J calls shown here were made by TCRdb, not taken from the authors' results. The sample includes 30,000 to 35,000 clones, less than 30% seen only once; the top ten take 25% to 35%. Patients were all untreated before their thyroid surgery.

This chain links TRBV12-3 or TRBV12-4 with TRBJ2-1; D tentatively fits TRBD1 or TRBD2 (5 bases each). The TCR originated in a female donor with papillary thyroid cancer or a benign thyroid nodule (not recorded which). Some clones in this sample may be carry-over from other donors' samples. Sample: blood. Here the CDR3 reads CASSLGGSFEQFF. The CDR3 DNA sequence: TGTGCCAGCAGTTTAGGGGGGTCATTTGAGCAGTTCTTC.